A selection of T cell receptor beta chains follows, all from one sample in a study of T cells in Graves' hyperthyroidism and ophthalmopathy. TCRdb ran MiXCR on the multiplex PCR reads and lists one entry per CDR3 protein. Of around 690,000 distinct CDR3 sequences detected, roughly 17% appear once; the ten largest clones hold 15% to 18%. The specimen was blood. The receptors here all came from a man aged 45 to 65 with Graves' hyperthyroidism. CDR3s include the opening cysteine and the closing phenylalanine or tryptophan. Fields, in order: J gene, V gene, clone size, D gene, CDR3 DNA, CDR3 protein. A D gene is named only where the DNA matches it firmly. Rows may omit the clone size; those that give it use once, few, many or a size class.

TRBJ1-1 | TRBV7-2 | many | TRBD1 | TGTGCCAGCAGCTTAGTTCAGGGGGCAAGAACTGAAGCTTTCTTT | CASSLVQGARTEAFF
TRBJ2-5 | TRBV2 | many | TRBD1 | TGTGCCAGCAGTTCCGGGACAGGGGAAGAGACCCAGTACTTC | CASSSGTGEETQYF
TRBJ1-1 | TRBV11-2 | many | TRBD1 | TGTGCCAGCAGCGAGAACAGGGGGGCAGCTTTCTTT | CASSENRGAAFF
TRBJ1-5 | TRBV19 | many | TRBD1 | TGTGCCAGTAGGAAAGGACAGGGGAATCAGCCCCAGCATTTT | CASRKGQGNQPQHF
TRBJ2-1 | TRBV7-2 | few | - | TGTGCCAGCAGGAAAACGGACAGTTCGCTTATGAATGAGCAGTTCTTC | CASRKTDSSLMNEQFF
TRBJ2-1 | TRBV9 | - | TRBD2 | TGTGCCAGCAGCGTAGCCGAAGGGCTAGCGGGGGACAATGAGCAGTTCTTC | CASSVAEGLAGDNEQFF
TRBJ2-2 | TRBV7-8 | few | - | TGTGCCAGCCCTCCCACGCAGGGATCTCACACCGGGGAGCTGTTTTTT | CASPPTQGSHTGELFF
TRBJ1-5 | TRBV12-3/TRBV12-4 | - | TRBD1 | TGTGCCAGCAGTCCCCTGACAGGGACGGGCCAGCCCCAGCATTTT | CASSPLTGTGQPQHF
TRBJ2-1 | TRBV20-1 | many | TRBD2 | TGCAGTGCTAGCCCTAGCGGGAGGGCCTATGGTGAGCAGTTCTTC | CSASPSGRAYGEQFF
TRBJ1-6 | TRBV2 | many | TRBD1 | TGTGCCAGCAGTGAACAGGGGGTTGGATCACCCCTCCACTTT | CASSEQGVGSPLHF
TRBJ2-7 | TRBV30 | many | TRBD1 | TGTGCCTGGAGTGTTCGGTCAGGGGGCCCTTACGACGAGCAGTACTTC | CAWSVRSGGPYDEQYF
TRBJ1-4 | TRBV9 | - | - | TGTGCCAGCAGTCCCTGGGGGGTTACTAATGAAAAACTGTTTTTT | CASSPWGVTNEKLFF
TRBJ2-5 | TRBV7-3 | many | - | TGTGCCAGCAGCTTAATAGGGACGGGTAAAGAGACCCAGTACTTC | CASSLIGTGKETQYF
TRBJ2-7 | TRBV2 | few | TRBD1 | TGTGCCAGCAGTGAAGTGGGGACAGCCTACGAGCAGTACTTC | CASSEVGTAYEQYF
TRBJ2-3 | TRBV30 | - | - | TGTGCCTGGAGTGTGAATACCCCGGATACGCAGTATTTT | CAWSVNTPDTQYF
TRBJ2-2 | TRBV4-2 | once | TRBD2 | TGTGCCAGCAGCCAAGATACTAGCGGGAGGAAGGCCGGGGAGCTGTTTTTT | CASSQDTSGRKAGELFF
TRBJ2-3 | TRBV30 | - | TRBD2 | TGTGCCTGGAGTGTGGGGCCGCGGGAGACTAGCACGCAGTATTTT | CAWSVGPRETSTQYF
TRBJ2-1 | TRBV29-1 | - | - | TGCAGCGAGCGACTCTTCTCCTACAATGAGCAGTTCTTC | CSERLFSYNEQFF
TRBJ2-3 | TRBV28 | many | - | TGTGCCAGCAGTTTCGACCCCCTTACGGGAAGCACAGATACGCAGTATTTT | CASSFDPLTGSTDTQYF
TRBJ2-5 | TRBV20-1 | many | TRBD2 | TGCAGTGCGATAGCGGGACCCCAAGAGACCCAGTACTTC | CSAIAGPQETQYF
TRBJ1-1 | TRBV20-1 | - | - | TGCAGTGCTGCATCACAGGGGAACACTGAAGCTTTCTTT | CSAASQGNTEAFF
TRBJ1-2 | TRBV6-1 | many | - | TGTGCCAGCAGTTCCGAGGACAGCCAAAGTTCCTATGGCTACACCTTC | CASSSEDSQSSYGYTF
TRBJ1-6 | TRBV6-1 | few | TRBD1 | TGTGCCAGCAGCTTGCAGGGGGGAGGGGGAAATTCACCCCTCCACTTT | CASSLQGGGGNSPLHF
TRBJ2-1 | TRBV5-1 | - | TRBD2 | TGCGCCAGCAGGTTTGCGGGACTAGCGGGATATGAGCAGTTCTTC | CASRFAGLAGYEQFF
TRBJ1-6 | TRBV7-9 | many | - | TGTGCCAGCAGCTTAGCGGACACCATCTTTGGGCCCCTCCACTTT | CASSLADTIFGPLHF
TRBJ2-3 | TRBV29-1 | few | - | TGCAGCGGCGGTGTCGCAGATACGCAGTATTTT | CSGGVADTQYF
TRBJ2-1 | TRBV27 | few | - | TGTGCCAGCAGTCTGGGACGAAGTGAGCAGTTCTTC | CASSLGRSEQFF
TRBJ2-1 | TRBV12-3/TRBV12-4 | many | TRBD2 | TGTGCCAGCAGTTTGGGACTAGCGGGGGGATACTCCTACAATGAGCAGTTCTTC | CASSLGLAGGYSYNEQFF
TRBJ2-1 | TRBV3-1 | - | - | TGTGCCAGCAGCCGGGGGGCCTTGAGCTCCTACAATGAGCAGTTCTTC | CASSRGALSSYNEQFF
TRBJ1-3 | TRBV12-3/TRBV12-4 | many | - | TGTGCCAGCAGCCCCCCCATCCAACGCGGAAACACCATATATTTT | CASSPPIQRGNTIYF
TRBJ1-5 | TRBV24-1 | many | - | TGTGCCACCAGTGAACCCTGGAGCAATCAGCCCCAGCATTTT | CATSEPWSNQPQHF
TRBJ2-5 | TRBV12-3/TRBV12-4 | many | TRBD2 | TGTGCCAGCACCATAGCGGGAGTTGAGACCCAGTACTTC | CASTIAGVETQYF
TRBJ2-1 | TRBV6-2/TRBV6-3 | few | TRBD2 | TGTGCCAGCACTGGACTAGCGGGCCTCATGGGGGAGCAGTTCTTC | CASTGLAGLMGEQFF
TRBJ2-7 | TRBV28 | - | - | TGTGCCAGCACCTCCGTTACACTCTCCTACGAGCAGTACTTC | CASTSVTLSYEQYF
TRBJ2-1 | TRBV20-1 | - | TRBD2 | TGCAGTGCTAGAGACCAGCGGGCGGGAGGGGACAATGAGCAGTTCTTC | CSARDQRAGGDNEQFF
TRBJ1-2 | TRBV11-2 | many | - | TGTGCCAGCAGCTCTTTTACCGGGACCCTAAACTATGGCTACACCTTC | CASSSFTGTLNYGYTF
TRBJ2-6 | TRBV7-2 | - | TRBD1 | TGTGCCAGCAGCTCCAAGGGGGGGACAGGGTATGGGGCCAACGTCCTGACTTTC | CASSSKGGTGYGANVLTF
TRBJ2-7 | TRBV6-4 | - | - | TGTGCCAGCTCCGGTGGGACACGGTCATCTTACGAGCAGTACTTC | CASSGGTRSSYEQYF
TRBJ1-1 | TRBV30 | many | TRBD1 | TGTGCCACCAGACAGGGAGGTACTGAAGCTTTCTTT | CATRQGGTEAFF
TRBJ2-7 | TRBV11-2 | many | - | TGTGCCAGCGGACCGGGCCGCTCCTACGAGCAGTACTTC | CASGPGRSYEQYF
TRBJ2-2 | TRBV9 | many | - | TGTGCCAGCAGCGTAGGTGGGCAGGATGGCACCGGGGAGCTGTTTTTT | CASSVGGQDGTGELFF
TRBJ2-7 | TRBV27 | - | TRBD1 | TGTGCCAGCAGTTTAGAAACAGGGGGCTTTTCCGAGCAGTACTTC | CASSLETGGFSEQYF
TRBJ1-2 | TRBV7-9 | - | - | TGTGCCAGCAGCTTATGGGGCGAATCCTATAACTATGGCTACACCTTC | CASSLWGESYNYGYTF
TRBJ2-1 | TRBV12-3/TRBV12-4 | many | TRBD2 | TGTGCCAGCAGTTTAATTAGCGGGACCTACAATGAGCAGTTCTTC | CASSLISGTYNEQFF
TRBJ1-4 | TRBV6-2/TRBV6-3 | few | - | TGTGCCAGCAGTCCACATACAGATAATGAAAAACTGTTTTTT | CASSPHTDNEKLFF
TRBJ2-7 | TRBV10-1 | many | - | TGCGCCAGCAGCCGCACTAGGAGCTCCTACGAGCAGTACTTC | CASSRTRSSYEQYF
TRBJ2-5 | TRBV18 | many | - | TGTGCCAGCTCACCACCCTCTTTACAAGAGACCCAGTACTTC | CASSPPSLQETQYF
TRBJ2-7 | TRBV2 | few | TRBD2 | TGTGCCAGCACCGAAACCCTAGCGGCCTCCTACGAGCAGTACTTC | CASTETLAASYEQYF
TRBJ2-1 | TRBV6-5 | - | - | TGTGCCAGCAGTTACCGCGGGACTTCTTACAATGAGCAGTTCTTC | CASSYRGTSYNEQFF